The clone carrying this T cell receptor beta chain was seen a few times. Original processing methods: Reference gene primers were amplified, and this amplification served to estimate nucleated cell counts. The repertoire was sequenced with immunoSEQ multiplex PCR; TCRdb's copy has only in-frame clones and lacks some. V and J calls plus clone size are reproduced from that table; the DNA served to infer D and trimming. The table includes 150,000 to 200,000 clones, roughly 80% detected once. The sample comes from a study of blood T cell repertoires in COVID-19. Overall study: The United States, Italy and Spain supplied acute and convalescent COVID-19 samples.

Germline-derived CDR1 and CDR2 are MNHEY and SVGAGI. The CDR3 is 14 amino acids. Trimming took 6 bases from V and 2 from J, leaving 12 bases between them. Sequencing was carried out using PBMCs or T cells enriched from blood (not recorded which). This sequence originates from a woman aged 40-49 years with acute COVID-19. V gene TRBV6-5 combines with J gene TRBJ2-3; maybe TRBD2 (6 bases). For the CDR3, the DNA is TGTGCCAGCAGCGGGACTTCCTACACAGATACGCAGTATTTT. It translates to CASSGTSYTDTQYF.